This TCR beta chain was captured by sequencing in a study of T cell repertoires in cytomegalovirus infection. Study-level background: CMV infection plus the matching HLA type was flagged by public TCR beta signatures. Study-level results: People with CMV and the relevant HLA were identified by cumulative public TCR beta family frequency. HLA-C-restricted CMV-specific TCR beta clonotypes prevailed in the ex vivo response.

One entry per CDR3 protein results from TCRdb running MiXCR on the reads. The top ten clones hold around 8.5% of a sample with 100,000 or so distinct CDR3 sequences, approximately 15% of them seen once. The CDR3 is 14 residues long. V was pared by 6 bases and J by 3 bases, with 15 bases between. Germline V CDR1 and CDR2: SGHTA, FQGNSA. This clonotype was recorded at least ten times. Its specificity is not known. Sequencing was performed on PBMCs. The gene calls are TRBV7-2 and TRBJ2-7, with D possibly being TRBD2 (5 bases). The sequence came from a human donor in good health (CMV status not recorded). Some clones in this sample may be carry-over from other donors' samples. In DNA form, the CDR3 reads TGTGCCAGCAGACTAGACCGAGCTGGCTACGAGCAGTACTTC. The encoded protein is CASRLDRAGYEQYF.